This passage covers 15 T cell receptor beta chains from one sample sequenced in a study of technical replicates of blood from a handful of donors. Sequencing used immunoSEQ multiplex PCR; TCRdb keeps in-frame clones, though not all of them. The sample has fewer than 85,000 clones, roughly 92% seen once. Sequencing input: T cells isolated from PBMCs. These receptor sequences come from a human donor in good health.

The chain carries TRBV5-1 and TRBJ2-2; D not certain. The CDR3 sequence is 16 residues long. In germline, CDR1 is SGHRS, CDR2 YFSETQ. V gave up 0 bases and J gave up 4 bases, with 13 bases separating them. DNA of the CDR3: TGCGCCAGCAGCTTGGAACCCCACATCAGCACCGGGGAGCTGTTTTTT. Encoded protein: CASSLEPHISTGELFF. The full variable domain, in which reference TRBV5-1 and TRBJ2-2 provide the parts outside the CDR3, is KAGVTQTPRYLIKTRGQQVTLSCSPISGHRSVSWYQQTPGQGLQFLFEYFSETQRNKGNFPGRFSGRQFSNSRSEMNVSTLELGDSALYLCASSLEPHISTGELFFGEGSRLTVL.

This rearrangement joins TRBV10-3 to TRBJ2-7; possible D gene TRBD2, 6 bases. CDR3 length: 15 residues. Germline-derived CDR1 and CDR2 are ENHRY and SYGVKD. The germline V and J ends were trimmed by 6 bases and 1 base, with 16 bases remaining between them. The CDR3 here is CAISSTGEGSYEQYF. CDR3 coding DNA: TGTGCCATCAGCTCTACGGGGGAAGGATCCTACGAGCAGTACTTC.

DNA for the CDR3: TGTGCCAGCAGTGAGTCTAGATCTGACTACAATGAGCAGTTCTTC. Translating gives CASSESRSDYNEQFF. The genes are TRBV2 and TRBJ2-1, with no clear D. The CDR3 is made up of 15 amino acids. V was trimmed by 3 bases and J by 3 bases, leaving 12 bases between them. Germline V lookup: CDR1 SNHLY, CDR2 FYNNEI.

The CDR3 is CASSLGLAGGYNEQFF. The CDR3 DNA reads TGTGCCAGCAGCTTAGGACTAGCGGGAGGGTACAATGAGCAGTTCTTC. This chain connects TRBV7-9 to TRBJ2-1; 14 bases agree with TRBD2. CDR1 SEHNR and CDR2 FQNEAQ come from the germline V gene (reference sequence). This CDR3 region has 16 residues. V lost 1 base and J lost 4; bases outside the gene matches: 0.

This chain connects TRBV5-1 to TRBJ2-2, with a possible D match to TRBD2 (6 bases). The CDR3 covers 15 residues. V was trimmed by 0 bases and J by 0 bases, leaving 6 bases between them. Germline loops: CDR1 SGHRS, CDR2 YFSETQ. CDR3 coding DNA: TGCGCCAGCAGCTTGGGGGGGGCGAACACCGGGGAGCTGTTTTTT. The encoded protein is CASSLGGANTGELFF.

V and J are TRBV27 and TRBJ2-1; 8 bases are shared with TRBD2. The CDR3 has 16 amino acids. V shed 6 bases and J 2 bases; nucleotides not matched to a gene: 9. In germline, CDR1 is MNHEY, CDR2 SMNVEV (reference sequence). CDR3 bases: TGTGCCAGCAGGTACAAAGCGGGAGCCACCTACAATGAGCAGTTCTTC. Protein sequence: CASRYKAGATYNEQFF.

J is TRBJ1-5 and V is TRBV28; 9 positions agree with TRBD1. Germline CDR1 reads MDHEN; CDR2 reads SYDVKM. The CDR3 is 15 residues long. V shed 7 bases, J shed 7 bases, and the junction held 11 bases outside the gene matches. The CDR3 loop reads CASTPLQGARQPQHF. As DNA, the CDR3 is TGTGCCAGCACCCCGTTACAGGGGGCGAGGCAGCCCCAGCATTTT.

The chain employs TRBV5-6 and TRBJ2-7, with D perhaps matching TRBD1 (6 bases). V was shortened by 4 bases and J by 6 bases, with 14 bases between the two germline ends. CDR1 and CDR2 from the germline V gene are SGHDT and YYEEEE. The CDR3 contains 13 residues. The CDR3 spells CASSPGHRGEQYF. CDR3 bases: TGTGCCAGCAGCCCGGGACACCGTGGCGAGCAGTACTTC.

This clone was seen once. The V gene is TRBV5-1, the J gene TRBJ1-2; 7 positions match TRBD1. The CDR3 consists of 13 residues. Germline CDR1 is SGHRS and CDR2 is YFSETQ. V was pared by 9 bases and J by 5 bases, with 10 bases of the junction left unmatched. In DNA form, the CDR3 reads TGCGCCACCACGCCGGGACAGAGTTATGGCTACACCTTC. Translated, it gives CATTPGQSYGYTF.

The rearrangement uses TRBV4-2 and TRBJ2-1, with 10 bases fitting TRBD2. Germline assignment: CDR1 LGHNA and CDR2 YNFKEQ. Germline trimming cut 3 bases from V and 3 bases from J; bases unmatched to any gene: 5. This CDR3 comprises 16 residues. The CDR3 loop reads CASSQAGTSVYNEQFF. Here the CDR3 DNA reads TGTGCCAGCAGCCAGGCCGGGACTAGCGTCTACAATGAGCAGTTCTTC.

The CDR3 region is CASSLSNRGTNQPQHF. For the CDR3, the DNA is TGTGCCAGCAGTTTATCGAACAGGGGGACTAATCAGCCCCAGCATTTT. The chain links TRBV27 to TRBJ1-5, with 8 bases fitting TRBD1. The germline CDR1 and CDR2 sequences are MNHEY and SMNVEV (reference sequence). The CDR3 sequence is 16 residues long. V gave up 0 bases and J gave up 4 bases; unmatched junction bases: 5.

The chain carries TRBV28 and TRBJ1-2; TRBD1 matches 9 bases. The CDR3 has 13 residues. The J segment lost 4 bases and the V segment lost 6 bases, leaving 3 bases of the junction unmatched. The germline V gene encodes CDR1 MDHEN and CDR2 SYDVKM. This CDR3 reads CASRTGGGYGYTF. The CDR3 DNA reads as TGTGCCAGCAGGACAGGGGGGGGCTATGGCTACACCTTC.

The chain is built from TRBV7-2 and TRBJ2-7; 7 nucleotides align to TRBD1. CDR1 and CDR2 (germline): SGHTA, FQGNSA. This CDR3 contains 15 residues. V shed 2 bases, J shed 4 bases, and the junction held 8 bases outside the gene matches. The CDR3 loop is CASSLRDRDGYEQYF. The CDR3 nucleotides read TGTGCCAGCAGCTTAAGAGACAGGGACGGGTACGAGCAGTACTTC.

The chain uses TRBV5-6 and TRBJ2-1, with TRBD2 identical over 9 bases. The CDR3 runs to 16 residues. Trimming cost V 2 bases and J 4 bases; bases outside gene matches: 7. Germline V lookup: CDR1 SGHDT, CDR2 YYEEEE. The CDR3 spells CASSFLMAGGYNEQFF. The CDR3 DNA is TGTGCCAGCAGCTTTTTAATGGCGGGAGGGTACAATGAGCAGTTCTTC.

The chain employs TRBV18 and TRBJ1-3; D perhaps matches TRBD1 (6 bases). CDR3 length: 14 amino acids. Germline loops: CDR1 KGHSH, CDR2 LQKENI. With 4 bases removed from V and 4 bases from J, the gap between germline ends came to 11 bases. The CDR3 DNA is TGTGCCAGCTCACAAGGACAGACGGGAAACACCATATATTTT. The encoded protein is CASSQGQTGNTIYF.